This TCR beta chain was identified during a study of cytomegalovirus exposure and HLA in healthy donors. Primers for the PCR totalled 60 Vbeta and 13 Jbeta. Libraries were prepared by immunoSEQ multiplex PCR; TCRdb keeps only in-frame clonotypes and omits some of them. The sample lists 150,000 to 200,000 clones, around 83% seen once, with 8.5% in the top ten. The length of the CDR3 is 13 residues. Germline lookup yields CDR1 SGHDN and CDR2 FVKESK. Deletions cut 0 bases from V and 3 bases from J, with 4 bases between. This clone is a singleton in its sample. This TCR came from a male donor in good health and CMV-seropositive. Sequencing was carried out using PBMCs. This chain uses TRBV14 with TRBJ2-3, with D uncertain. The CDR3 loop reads CASSQDGTDTQYF. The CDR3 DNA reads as TGTGCCAGCAGCCAAGACGGGACAGATACGCAGTATTTT.